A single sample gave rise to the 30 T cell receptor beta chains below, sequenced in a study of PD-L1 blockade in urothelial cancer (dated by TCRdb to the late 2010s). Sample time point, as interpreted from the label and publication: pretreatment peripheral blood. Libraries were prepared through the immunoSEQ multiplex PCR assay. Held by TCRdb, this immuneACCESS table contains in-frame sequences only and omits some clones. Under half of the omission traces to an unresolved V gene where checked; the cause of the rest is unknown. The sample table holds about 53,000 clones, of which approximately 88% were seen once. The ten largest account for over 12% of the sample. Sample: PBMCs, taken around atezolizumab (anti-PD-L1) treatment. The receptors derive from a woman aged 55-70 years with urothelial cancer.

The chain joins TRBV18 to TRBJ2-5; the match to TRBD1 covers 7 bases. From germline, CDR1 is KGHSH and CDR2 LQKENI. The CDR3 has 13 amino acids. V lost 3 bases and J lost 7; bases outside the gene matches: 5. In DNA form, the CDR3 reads TGTGCCAGCTCACCCGACAGGGACGGGACCCAGTACTTC. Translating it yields CASSPDRDGTQYF.

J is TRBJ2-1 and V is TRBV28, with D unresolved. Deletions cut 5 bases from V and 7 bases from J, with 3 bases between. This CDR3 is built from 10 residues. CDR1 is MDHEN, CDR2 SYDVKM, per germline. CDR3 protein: CASSRNEQFF. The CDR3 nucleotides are TGTGCCAGCAGTCGGAATGAGCAGTTCTTC.

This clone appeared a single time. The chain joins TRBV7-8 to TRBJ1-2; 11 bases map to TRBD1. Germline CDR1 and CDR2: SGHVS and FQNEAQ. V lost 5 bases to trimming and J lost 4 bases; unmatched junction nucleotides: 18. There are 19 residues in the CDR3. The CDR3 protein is CASSAPRDRGNTYSYGYTF. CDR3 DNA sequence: TGTGCCAGCAGCGCCCCCCGGGACAGGGGGAATACATATAGCTATGGCTACACCTTC.

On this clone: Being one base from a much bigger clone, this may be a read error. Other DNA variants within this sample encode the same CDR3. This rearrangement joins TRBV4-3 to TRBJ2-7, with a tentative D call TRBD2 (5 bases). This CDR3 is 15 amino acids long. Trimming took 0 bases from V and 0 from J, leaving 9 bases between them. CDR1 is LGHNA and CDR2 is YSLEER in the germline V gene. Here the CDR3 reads CASSQDRGDSYEQYF. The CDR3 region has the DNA TGCGCCAGCAGCCAAGATCGGGGAGACTCCTACGAGCAGTACTTC.

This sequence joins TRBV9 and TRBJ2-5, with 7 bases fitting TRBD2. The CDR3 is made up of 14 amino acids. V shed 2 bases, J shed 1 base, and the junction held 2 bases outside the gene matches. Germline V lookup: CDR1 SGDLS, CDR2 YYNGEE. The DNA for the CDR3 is TGTGCCAGCAGCGTTAGCGGGTTCCAAGAGACCCAGTACTTC. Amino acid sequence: CASSVSGFQETQYF.

DNA of the CDR3: TGTGCCAGCTCACCACAAACTAGCGGGAACTACAATGAGCAGTTCTTC. Its translation: CASSPQTSGNYNEQFF. The chain recombines TRBV18 with TRBJ2-1, with 10 positions matching TRBD2. The CDR3 sequence is 16 residues long. Germline lookup yields CDR1 KGHSH and CDR2 LQKENI. J lost 3 bases, V lost 1 base, and 3 bases had no gene match.

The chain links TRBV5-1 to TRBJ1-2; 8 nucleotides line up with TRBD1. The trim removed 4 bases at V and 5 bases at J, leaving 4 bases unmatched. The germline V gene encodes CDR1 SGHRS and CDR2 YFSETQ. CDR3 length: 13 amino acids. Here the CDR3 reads CASSVGQGYGYTF. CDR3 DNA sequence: TGCGCCAGCAGCGTCGGACAGGGATATGGCTACACCTTC.

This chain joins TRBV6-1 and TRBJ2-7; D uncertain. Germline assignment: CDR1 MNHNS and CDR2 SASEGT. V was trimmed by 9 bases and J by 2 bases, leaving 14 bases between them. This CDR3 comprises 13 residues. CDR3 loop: CASTAGPTYEQYF. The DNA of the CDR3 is TGTGCCAGTACCGCCGGTCCAACCTACGAGCAGTACTTC.

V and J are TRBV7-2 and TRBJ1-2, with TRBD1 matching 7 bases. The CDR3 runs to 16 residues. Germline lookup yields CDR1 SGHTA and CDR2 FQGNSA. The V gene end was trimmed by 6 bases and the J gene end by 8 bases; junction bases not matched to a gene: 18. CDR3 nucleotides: TGTGCCAGCAGTAGGACAGGCCCTAATATAGATCGAGGCTACACCTTC. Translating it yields CASSRTGPNIDRGYTF.

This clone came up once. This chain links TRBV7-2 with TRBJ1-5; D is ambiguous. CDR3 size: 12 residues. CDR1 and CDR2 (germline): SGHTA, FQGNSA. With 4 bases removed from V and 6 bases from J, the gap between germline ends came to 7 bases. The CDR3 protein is CASSWEAQPQHF. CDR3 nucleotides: TGTGCCAGCAGCTGGGAGGCTCAGCCCCAGCATTTT.

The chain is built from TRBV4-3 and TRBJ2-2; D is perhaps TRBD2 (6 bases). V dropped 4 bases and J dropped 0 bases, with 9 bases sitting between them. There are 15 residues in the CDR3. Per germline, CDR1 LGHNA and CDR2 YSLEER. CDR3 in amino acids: CASSPGLPNTGELFF. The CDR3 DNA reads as TGCGCCAGCAGCCCGGGACTTCCGAACACCGGGGAGCTGTTTTTT.

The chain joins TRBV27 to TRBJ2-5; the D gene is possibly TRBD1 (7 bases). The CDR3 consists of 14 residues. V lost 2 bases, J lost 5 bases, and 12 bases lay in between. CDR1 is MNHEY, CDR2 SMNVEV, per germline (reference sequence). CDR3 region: CASSLGRGDETQYF. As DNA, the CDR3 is TGTGCCAGCAGTTTAGGCAGGGGGGACGAGACCCAGTACTTC.

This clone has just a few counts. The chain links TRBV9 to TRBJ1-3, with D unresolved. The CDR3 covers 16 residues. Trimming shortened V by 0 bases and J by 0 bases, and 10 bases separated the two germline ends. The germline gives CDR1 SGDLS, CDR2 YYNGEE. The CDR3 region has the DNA TGTGCCAGCAGCGTAGCTGTGGGCAGCTCTGGAAACACCATATATTTT. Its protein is CASSVAVGSSGNTIYF.

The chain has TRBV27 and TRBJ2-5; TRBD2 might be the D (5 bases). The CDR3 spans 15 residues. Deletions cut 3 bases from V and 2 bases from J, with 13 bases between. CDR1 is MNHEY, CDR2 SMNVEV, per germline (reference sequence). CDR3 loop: CASSLTRAQQETQYF. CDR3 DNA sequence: TGTGCCAGCAGTTTGACGCGGGCTCAACAAGAGACCCAGTACTTC.

The CDR3 here is CASSPRTGDPGELFF. The CDR3 DNA sequence: TGTGCCAGCAGCCCTCGGACAGGGGACCCCGGGGAGCTGTTTTTT. The chain is built from TRBV9 and TRBJ2-2; 9 nucleotides agree with TRBD1. The CDR3 runs to 15 residues. Trimming took 4 bases from V and 6 from J; bases not matched to a gene: 7. CDR1 and CDR2 from the germline V gene are SGDLS and YYNGEE.

This CDR3 reads CASSQDSGLAGQQFF. DNA of the CDR3: TGTGCCAGCAGCCAAGACTCAGGACTAGCGGGGCAACAGTTCTTC. The V call is TRBV4-2, the J call TRBJ2-1; TRBD2 matches at 12 bases. Germline CDR1 is LGHNA and CDR2 is YNFKEQ. The V gene end was trimmed by 0 bases and the J gene end by 13 bases; junction bases not matched to a gene: 7. This CDR3 is built from 15 residues.

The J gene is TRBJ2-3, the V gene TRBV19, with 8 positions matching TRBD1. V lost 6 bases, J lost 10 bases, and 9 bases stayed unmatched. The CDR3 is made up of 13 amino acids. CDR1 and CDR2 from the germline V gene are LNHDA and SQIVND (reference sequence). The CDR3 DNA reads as TGTGCCAGTAGGGACAGGGCCCCCTATTCGCAGTATTTT. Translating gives CASRDRAPYSQYF.

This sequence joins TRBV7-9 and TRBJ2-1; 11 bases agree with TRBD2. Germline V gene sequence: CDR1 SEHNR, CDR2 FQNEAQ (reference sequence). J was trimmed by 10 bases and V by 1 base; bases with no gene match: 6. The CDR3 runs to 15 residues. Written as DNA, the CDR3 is TGTGCCAGCAGCTTAGTAGCGGGGGGGCTCTGGGAGCAGTTCTTC. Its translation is CASSLVAGGLWEQFF.

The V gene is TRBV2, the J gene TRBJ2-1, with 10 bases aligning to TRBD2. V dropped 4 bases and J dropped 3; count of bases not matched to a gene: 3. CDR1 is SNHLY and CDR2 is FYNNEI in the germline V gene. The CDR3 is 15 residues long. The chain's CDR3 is CASSGGTSDYNEQFF. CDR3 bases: TGTGCCAGCAGTGGTGGGACTAGCGACTACAATGAGCAGTTCTTC.

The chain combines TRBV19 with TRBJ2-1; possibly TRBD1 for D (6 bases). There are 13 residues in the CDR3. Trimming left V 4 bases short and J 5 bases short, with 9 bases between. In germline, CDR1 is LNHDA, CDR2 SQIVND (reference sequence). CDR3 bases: TGTGCCAGTAGTAAACGGGACAACAATGAGCAGTTCTTC. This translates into CASSKRDNNEQFF.

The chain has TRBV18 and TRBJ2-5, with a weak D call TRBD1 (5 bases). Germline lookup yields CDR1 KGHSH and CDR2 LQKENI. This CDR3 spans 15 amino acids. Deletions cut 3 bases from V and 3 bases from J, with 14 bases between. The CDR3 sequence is CASSPVWTNEETQYF. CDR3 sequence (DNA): TGTGCCAGCTCACCCGTGTGGACAAACGAAGAGACCCAGTACTTC.

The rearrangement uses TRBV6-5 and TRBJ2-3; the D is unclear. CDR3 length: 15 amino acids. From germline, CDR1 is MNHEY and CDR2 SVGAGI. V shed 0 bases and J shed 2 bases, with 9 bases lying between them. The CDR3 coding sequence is TGTGCCAGCAGTTACTCTCGGCAGGACACAGATACGCAGTATTTT. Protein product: CASSYSRQDTDTQYF.

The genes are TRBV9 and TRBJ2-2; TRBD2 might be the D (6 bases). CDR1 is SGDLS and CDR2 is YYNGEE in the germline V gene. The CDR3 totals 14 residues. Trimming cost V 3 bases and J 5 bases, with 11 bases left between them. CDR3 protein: CASSGQLATGELFF. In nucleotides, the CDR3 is TGTGCCAGCAGCGGACAACTAGCAACCGGGGAGCTGTTTTTT.

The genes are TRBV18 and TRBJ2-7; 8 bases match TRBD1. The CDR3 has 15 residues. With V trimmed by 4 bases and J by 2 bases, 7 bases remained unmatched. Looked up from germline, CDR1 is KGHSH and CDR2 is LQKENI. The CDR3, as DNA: TGTGCCAGCTCACTCGGACAGGGCCCTACCTACGAGCAGTACTTC. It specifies CASSLGQGPTYEQYF.

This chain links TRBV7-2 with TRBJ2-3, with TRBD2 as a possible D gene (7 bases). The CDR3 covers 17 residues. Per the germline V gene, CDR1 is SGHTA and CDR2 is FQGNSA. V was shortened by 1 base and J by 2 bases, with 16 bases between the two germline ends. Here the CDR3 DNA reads TGTGCCAGCAGCTTAGGGTGGGCGGGGGCATTCACAGATACGCAGTATTTT. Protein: CASSLGWAGAFTDTQYF.

CDR3 bases: TGTGCCAGCAGTTCCCGACTGAGCTCTGGAAACACCATATATTTT. It is translated as CASSSRLSSGNTIYF. The chain combines TRBV28 with TRBJ1-3, with unresolved D. The CDR3 contains 15 residues. The germline CDR1 and CDR2 sequences are MDHEN and SYDVKM. V gave up 4 bases and J gave up 0 bases, with 10 bases separating them.

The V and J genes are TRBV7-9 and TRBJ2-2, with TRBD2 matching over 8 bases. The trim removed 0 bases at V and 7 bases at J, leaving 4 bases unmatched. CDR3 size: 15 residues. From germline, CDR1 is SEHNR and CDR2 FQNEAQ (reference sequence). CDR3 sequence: CASSLATSAYGELFF. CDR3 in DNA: TGTGCCAGCAGCTTAGCGACTAGCGCATACGGGGAGCTGTTTTTT.

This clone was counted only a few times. The CDR3 is CASSGSNQPQHF. The CDR3 nucleotides read TGTGCCAGTAGTGGCAGCAATCAGCCCCAGCATTTT. The rearrangement uses TRBV19 and TRBJ1-5; no clear D. Between the trimmed V and J ends, which lost 5 bases and 1 base, there was a span of 3 bases. Germline values: CDR1 LNHDA, CDR2 SQIVND (reference sequence). The CDR3 totals 12 residues.

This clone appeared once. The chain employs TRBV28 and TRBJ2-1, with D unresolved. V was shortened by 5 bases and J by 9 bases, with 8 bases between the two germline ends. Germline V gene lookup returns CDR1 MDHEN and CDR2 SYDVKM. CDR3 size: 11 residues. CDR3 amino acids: CASSRSGEQFF. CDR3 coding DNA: TGTGCCAGCAGTCGATCGGGTGAGCAGTTCTTC.

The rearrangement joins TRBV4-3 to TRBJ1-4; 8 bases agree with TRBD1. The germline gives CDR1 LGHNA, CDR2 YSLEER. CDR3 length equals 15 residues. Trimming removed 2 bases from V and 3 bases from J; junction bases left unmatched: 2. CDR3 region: CASSQPGQANEKLFF. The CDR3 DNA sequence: TGCGCCAGCAGCCAACCGGGACAGGCTAATGAAAAACTGTTTTTT.